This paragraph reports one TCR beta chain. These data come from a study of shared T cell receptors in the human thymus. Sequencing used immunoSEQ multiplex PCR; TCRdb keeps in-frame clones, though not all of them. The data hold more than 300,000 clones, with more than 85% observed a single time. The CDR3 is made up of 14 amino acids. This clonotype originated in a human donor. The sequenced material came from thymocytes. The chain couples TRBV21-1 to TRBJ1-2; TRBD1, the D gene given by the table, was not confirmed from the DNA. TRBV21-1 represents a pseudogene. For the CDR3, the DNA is TGTGCCAGCAGCGCCCAACAGGGTTCCTATGGCTACACCTTC. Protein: CASSAQQGSYGYTF.